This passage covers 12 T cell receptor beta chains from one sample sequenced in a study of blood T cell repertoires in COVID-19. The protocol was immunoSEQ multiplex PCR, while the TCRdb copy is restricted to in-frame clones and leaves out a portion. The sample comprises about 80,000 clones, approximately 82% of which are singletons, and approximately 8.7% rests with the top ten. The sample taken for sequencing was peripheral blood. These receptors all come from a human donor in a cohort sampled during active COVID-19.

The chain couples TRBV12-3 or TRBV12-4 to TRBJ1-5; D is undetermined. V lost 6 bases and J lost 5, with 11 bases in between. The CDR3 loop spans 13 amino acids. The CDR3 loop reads CASSLGVDQPQHF. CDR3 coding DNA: TGTGCCAGCAGCCTAGGTGTCGATCAGCCCCAGCATTTT.

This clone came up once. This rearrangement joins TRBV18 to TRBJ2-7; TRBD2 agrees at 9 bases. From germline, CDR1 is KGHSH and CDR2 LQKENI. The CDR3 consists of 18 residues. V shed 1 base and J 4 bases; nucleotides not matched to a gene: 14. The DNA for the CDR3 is TGTGCCAGCTCACCACAAAGGTTTAATAGCGGGGGCCAGTACGAGCAGTACTTC. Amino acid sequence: CASSPQRFNSGGQYEQYF.

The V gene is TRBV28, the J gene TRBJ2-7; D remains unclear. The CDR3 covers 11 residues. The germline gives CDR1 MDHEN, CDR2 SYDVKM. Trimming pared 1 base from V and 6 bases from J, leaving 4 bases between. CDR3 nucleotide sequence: TGTGCCAGCAGTTTATTGGCCGAGCAGTACTTC. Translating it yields CASSLLAEQYF.

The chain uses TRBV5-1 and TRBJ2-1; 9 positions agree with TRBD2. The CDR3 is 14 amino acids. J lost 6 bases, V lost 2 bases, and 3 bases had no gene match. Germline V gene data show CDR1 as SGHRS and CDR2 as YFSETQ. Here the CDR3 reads CASSLVAGANEQFF. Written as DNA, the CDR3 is TGCGCCAGCAGCTTAGTAGCGGGGGCCAATGAGCAGTTCTTC.

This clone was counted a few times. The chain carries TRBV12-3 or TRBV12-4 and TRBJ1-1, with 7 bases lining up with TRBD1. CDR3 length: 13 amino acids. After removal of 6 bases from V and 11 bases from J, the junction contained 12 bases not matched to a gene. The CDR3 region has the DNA TGTGCCAGCAGCCAGGACAGGACCCTTGAGGCTTTCTTT. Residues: CASSQDRTLEAFF.

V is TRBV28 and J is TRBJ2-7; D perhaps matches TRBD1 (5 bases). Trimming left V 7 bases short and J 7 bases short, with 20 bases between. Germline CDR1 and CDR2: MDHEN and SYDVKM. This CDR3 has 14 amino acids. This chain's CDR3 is CASNAQGPIGEQYF. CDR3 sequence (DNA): TGTGCCAGCAATGCCCAGGGCCCCATAGGGGAGCAGTACTTC. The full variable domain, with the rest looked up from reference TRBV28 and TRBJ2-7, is DVKVTQSSRYLVKRTGEKVFLECVQDMDHENMFWYRQDPGLGLRLIYFSYDVKMKEKGDIPEGYSVSREKKERFSLILESASTNQTSMYLCASNAQGPIGEQYFGPGTRLTVT.

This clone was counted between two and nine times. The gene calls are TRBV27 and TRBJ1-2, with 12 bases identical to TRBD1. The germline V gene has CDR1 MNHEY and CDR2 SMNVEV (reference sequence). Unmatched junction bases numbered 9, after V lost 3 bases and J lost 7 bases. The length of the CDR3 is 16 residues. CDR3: CASSLSGGQGASGYTF. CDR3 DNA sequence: TGTGCCAGCAGTTTGTCCGGGGGACAGGGGGCGAGTGGCTACACCTTC.

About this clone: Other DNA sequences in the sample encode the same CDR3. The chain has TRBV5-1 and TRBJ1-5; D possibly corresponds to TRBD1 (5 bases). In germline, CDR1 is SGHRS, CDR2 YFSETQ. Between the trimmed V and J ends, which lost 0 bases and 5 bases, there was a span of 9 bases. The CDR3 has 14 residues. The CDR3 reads CASSLEGGDQPQHF. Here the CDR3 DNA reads TGCGCCAGCAGCTTGGAAGGAGGGGATCAGCCCCAGCATTTT.

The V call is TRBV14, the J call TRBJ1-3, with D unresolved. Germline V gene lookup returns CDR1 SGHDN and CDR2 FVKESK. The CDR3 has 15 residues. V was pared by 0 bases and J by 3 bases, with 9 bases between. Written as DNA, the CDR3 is TGTGCCAGCAGCCAAGACCGGGGTTTTGGAAACACCATATATTTT. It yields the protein CASSQDRGFGNTIYF. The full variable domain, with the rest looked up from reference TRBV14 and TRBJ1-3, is EAGVTQFPSHSVIEKGQTVTLRCDPISGHDNLYWYRRVMGKEIKFLLHFVKESKQDESGMPNNRFLAERTGGTYSTLKVQPAELEDSGVYFCASSQDRGFGNTIYFGEGSWLTVV.

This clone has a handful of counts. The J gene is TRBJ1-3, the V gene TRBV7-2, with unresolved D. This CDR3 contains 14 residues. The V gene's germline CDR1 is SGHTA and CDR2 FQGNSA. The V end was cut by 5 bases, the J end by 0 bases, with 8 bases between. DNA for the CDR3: TGTGCCAGCAGCCCCGGAGGCTCTGGAAACACCATATATTTT. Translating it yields CASSPGGSGNTIYF. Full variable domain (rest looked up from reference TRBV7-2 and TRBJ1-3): GAGVSQSPSNKVTEKGKDVELRCDPISGHTALYWYRQSLGQGLEFLIYFQGNSAPDKSGLPSDRFSAERTGGSVSTLTIQRTQQEDSAVYLCASSPGGSGNTIYFGEGSWLTVV.

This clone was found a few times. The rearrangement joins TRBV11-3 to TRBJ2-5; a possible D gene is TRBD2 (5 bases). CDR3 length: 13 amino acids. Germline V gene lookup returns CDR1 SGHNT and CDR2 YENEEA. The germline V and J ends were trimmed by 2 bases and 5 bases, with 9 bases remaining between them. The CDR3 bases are TGTGCCAGCAGCTTAAGGGAGAGGGAGACCCAGTACTTC. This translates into CASSLRERETQYF.

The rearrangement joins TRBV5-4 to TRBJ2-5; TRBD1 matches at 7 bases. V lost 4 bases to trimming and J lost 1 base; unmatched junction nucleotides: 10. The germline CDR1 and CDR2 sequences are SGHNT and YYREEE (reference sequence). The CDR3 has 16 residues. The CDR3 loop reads CASSNPPGTAQETQYF. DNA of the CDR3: TGTGCCAGCAGCAACCCACCCGGGACAGCCCAAGAGACCCAGTACTTC. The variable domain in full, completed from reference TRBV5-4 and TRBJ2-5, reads ETGVTQSPTHLIKTRGQQVTLRCSSQSGHNTVSWYQQALGQGPQFIFQYYREEENGRGNFPPRFSGLQFPNYSSELNVNALELDDSALYLCASSNPPGTAQETQYFGPGTRLLVL.